This is a list of T cell receptor beta chains from one sample in a study of control samples from healthy donors and cancer patients. The repertoire was sequenced with immunoSEQ multiplex PCR; TCRdb's copy has only in-frame clones and lacks some. The sample lists 140,000 or so clones, about 95% seen once, with about 14% in the top ten. The sequencing sample was made of PBMCs. These receptors were taken from a man in his sixties with colorectal cancer. The CDR3 runs from the conserved cysteine through the conserved F or W. The D gene is left open where the match is weak.

V gene | D gene | CDR3 protein
TRBV5-6 | - | CASSLGGNTIYF
TRBV7-6 | TRBD1 | CASSPDRGRPDTQYF
TRBV9 | - | CASSVDAGTATYEQYF
TRBV9 | TRBD2 | CASSVVPSGDYEQYF
TRBV7-8 | TRBD2 | CASSLVSGASSYEQYF
TRBV6-5 | TRBD1 | CASNSDRGGGYTF
TRBV27 | - | CASSFYRTGRLEAFF
TRBV7-9 | - | CASSGTDLITVDGYTF
TRBV18 | - | CASSPKQGGNTEAFF
TRBV18 | - | CASSRGRDQPQHF
TRBV10-3 | - | CAISESRVVTSPLHF
TRBV7-2 | - | CASSLDRNTEAFF
TRBV30 | - | CAWSVLTTEAFF
TRBV30 | - | CALKNTGNTIYF
TRBV28 | TRBD1 | CASSSGQIQETQYF
TRBV9 | - | CASSVARGAVKETQYF
TRBV27 | - | CASSLRVGYYEQYF
TRBV7-2 | - | CASSLQGRETGELFF
TRBV7-2 | - | CASSGYGETQYF
TRBV18 | - | CASSPGLDTEAFF
TRBV12-3/TRBV12-4 | - | CASSLLGIETQYF
TRBV19 | - | CASSIGSDQPQHF
TRBV19 | TRBD1 | CASSARTGGRTEAFF
TRBV14 | - | CASSQGGFYGYTF
TRBV30 | - | CAWSSQGLGEKLFF
TRBV2 | - | CASRSGRGEKLFF
TRBV25-1 | - | CASSDGDTSGNTIYF
TRBV6-2/TRBV6-3 | - | CASSYSYSPRAQETQYF
TRBV3-1/TRBV3-2 | - | CASSQDWAYEQYF
TRBV7-2 | - | CASSSHQGNTEAFF
TRBV14 | - | CASSQGGWGQGYTF
TRBV19 | - | CASSEGLGYTGELFF
TRBV28 | - | CASTRGGANTEAFF
TRBV2 | - | CASSGTASNQPQHF
TRBV6-5 | - | CASNYRSGYGYTF
TRBV4-1 | TRBD1 | CASSQAPGQGVTETQYF
TRBV6-5 | - | CASHRSSYEQYF
TRBV20-1 | - | CSASGSRETQYF
TRBV20-1 | - | CSAEQGDTQYF